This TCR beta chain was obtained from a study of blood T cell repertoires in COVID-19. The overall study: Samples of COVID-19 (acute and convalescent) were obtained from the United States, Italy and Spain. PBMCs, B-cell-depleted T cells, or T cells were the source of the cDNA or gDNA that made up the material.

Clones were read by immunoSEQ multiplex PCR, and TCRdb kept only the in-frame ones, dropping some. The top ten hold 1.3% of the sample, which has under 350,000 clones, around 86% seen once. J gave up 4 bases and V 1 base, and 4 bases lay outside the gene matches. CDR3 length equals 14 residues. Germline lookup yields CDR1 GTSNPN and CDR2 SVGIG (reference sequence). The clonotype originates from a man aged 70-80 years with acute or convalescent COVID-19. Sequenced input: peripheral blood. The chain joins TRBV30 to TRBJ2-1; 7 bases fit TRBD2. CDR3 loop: CAWSGTSEYNEQFF. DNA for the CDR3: TGTGCCTGGAGTGGAACTAGCGAGTACAATGAGCAGTTCTTC.